What follows describes a single T cell receptor beta chain. The germline gene is not matched at one end of the junction; a read error may be the cause. CDR1 and CDR2 from the germline V gene are SSHAT and FNYEAQ (reference sequence). This CDR3 spans 13 amino acids. Only in-frame clones appear in the TCRdb table, and some are missing; sequencing was by immunoSEQ multiplex PCR. The sample shows 85,000 to 90,000 clones, roughly 92% of them seen only once. This record belongs to a study of technical replicates of blood from a few donors. The clonotype was recovered from a human donor in good health. Source material: T cells isolated from PBMCs. This rearrangement joins TRBV7-7 to TRBJ2-1, with 8 bases identical to TRBD1. The CDR3 loop is CASSLYRGREQFF. For the CDR3, the DNA is TGTGCTAGCAGCTTATACAGGGGGAGGGAGCAGTTCTTC. The full variable domain, completed using reference TRBV7-7 and TRBJ2-1, is GAGVSQSPRYKVTKRGQDVTLRCDPISSHATLYWYQQALGQGPEFLTYFNYEAQPDKSGLPSDRFSAERPEGSISTLTIQRTEQRDSAMYRCASSLYRGREQFFGPGTRLTVL.